The clone carrying this T cell receptor (beta chain) was found once. Germline CDR1 and CDR2: SNHLY and FYNNEI. The CDR3 loop spans 13 amino acids. Trimming took off 3 bases at V and 2 bases at J, with 7 bases between the two ends. This sample is part of a study of blood T cell repertoires in COVID-19. Study in general: PBMCs, B-cell-depleted T cells, or T cells provided the cDNA or gDNA that made up the material.

In the original processing: Reference gene primer amplification in the assay estimated nucleated cell counts. Assay used: immunoSEQ multiplex PCR; TCRdb lists only in-frame clones, some missing. V and J calls plus clone size are reproduced from that table; the DNA served to infer D and trimming. The data show 200,000 to 250,000 clones, 70% to 90% seen once. The rearrangement uses TRBV2 and TRBJ1-2; D ambiguous. The receptor's source is a man aged 35-49 years with acute or convalescent COVID-19. Source material: peripheral blood. The CDR3 region has the DNA TGTGCCAGCAGTGATTCCCAGAACTATGGCTACACCTTC. Translated: CASSDSQNYGYTF.